These 22 T cell receptor beta chains were all obtained from the same sample, sequenced in a study of T-cell memory formation after mild COVID-19. TCRdb re-called the 5' RACE reads through MiXCR, storing one row per CDR3 protein. The table has tens of thousands of distinct CDR3 sequences, more than 10% seen once; the top ten hold around 24%. Sequenced: PBMCs or a T cell subset sorted from them (not recorded which). The receptors stem from a man younger than 35 who had mild COVID-19 (a few samples of this study predate the infection). Cell type and time point are not known.

This chain connects TRBV20-1 to TRBJ2-7; tentative D call: TRBD2 (5 bases). V dropped 2 bases and J dropped 7 bases, with 21 bases sitting between them. The CDR3 is 15 amino acids. Germline lookup yields CDR1 DFQATT and CDR2 SNEGSKA (reference sequence). CDR3 bases: TGCAGTGCTAGATGGTTCGGGTCAACCGGCGGGGAGCAGTACTTC. It codes for CSARWFGSTGGEQYF.

The rearrangement links TRBV5-6 to TRBJ1-1, with D uncertain. Trimming took off 4 bases at V and 1 base at J, with 11 bases between the two ends. Germline V gene lookup returns CDR1 SGHDT and CDR2 YYEEEE. The CDR3 covers 14 residues. CDR3 in amino acids: CASSPDLSNTEAFF. DNA for the CDR3: TGTGCCAGCAGCCCCGACTTATCGAACACTGAAGCTTTCTTT.

This clonotype appeared a few times. V gene TRBV7-3 combines with J gene TRBJ2-5; 8 nucleotides agree with TRBD2. Germline CDR1 and CDR2: SGHTA and FQGTGA. This CDR3 contains 14 residues. J was trimmed by 6 bases and V by 5 bases; bases with no gene match: 8. The CDR3 protein is CASSNGGAGQTQYF. The DNA for the CDR3 is TGTGCCAGCAGCAACGGGGGGGCCGGGCAGACCCAGTACTTC.

V usage is TRBV6-6 and J usage is TRBJ2-7; D may match TRBD1 or TRBD2 (5 bases each). Trimming took off 2 bases at V and 2 bases at J, with 7 bases between the two ends. Germline CDR1 is MNHNY and CDR2 is SVGAGI (reference sequence). This CDR3 is 13 amino acids long. The CDR3 protein is CASSYGGTYEQYF. CDR3 in DNA: TGTGCCAGCAGTTACGGGGGTACCTACGAGCAGTACTTC.

J is TRBJ2-5 and V is TRBV14; perhaps D is TRBD1 or TRBD2 (5 bases each). The V end was cut by 2 bases, the J end by 5 bases, with 24 bases between. Germline CDR1 SGHDN, CDR2 FVKESK. The CDR3 covers 18 residues. CDR3 bases: TGTGCCAGCAGCCAATCCCTGGCACAGAACCTCTGGGGGGAGACCCAGTACTTC. This encodes CASSQSLAQNLWGETQYF.

This clonotype was found many times. The chain carries TRBV29-1 and TRBJ2-3, with D uncertain. There are 15 residues in the CDR3. V lost 0 bases and J 5 bases, leaving 15 bases between the germline ends. CDR1 and CDR2 (germline): SQVTM, ANQGSEA. The CDR3 is CSVEDHGSLRDTQYF. The CDR3 DNA reads TGCAGCGTTGAAGATCATGGGTCATTAAGAGATACGCAGTATTTT.

Ten or more counts support this clonotype. The V call is TRBV18, the J call TRBJ2-3, with unresolved D. Looked up from germline, CDR1 is KGHSH and CDR2 is LQKENI. Trimming stripped 6 bases from V and 5 bases from J, with 12 bases between. The CDR3 runs to 13 residues. The CDR3: CASSPTDGDTQYF. The CDR3 nucleotides are TGTGCCAGCTCTCCTACAGACGGAGATACGCAGTATTTT.

The table lists this clonotype with a few counts. The chain recombines TRBV2 with TRBJ2-3; 8 bases match TRBD2. CDR3 length equals 15 residues. The germline V gene has CDR1 SNHLY and CDR2 FYNNEI. V lost 7 bases to trimming and J lost 5 bases; unmatched junction nucleotides: 11. DNA of the CDR3: TGTGCCAGCACCGAGGGCGGGGGGAGGATAGATACGCAGTATTTT. The encoded protein is CASTEGGGRIDTQYF.

This clonotype has ten or more counts. The chain recombines TRBV7-2 with TRBJ2-3; 8 bases agree with TRBD2. The V gene end was trimmed by 3 bases and the J gene end by 4 bases; junction bases not matched to a gene: 9. This CDR3 spans 16 amino acids. CDR1 and CDR2 from the germline V gene are SGHTA and FQGNSA. Written as DNA, the CDR3 is TGTGCCAGCAGCTTGAGAGTCGGGGGGGTCGCAGATACGCAGTATTTT. This gives the protein CASSLRVGGVADTQYF.

The chain uses TRBV5-6 and TRBJ2-5, with TRBD1 identical over 7 bases. The germline CDR1 and CDR2 sequences are SGHDT and YYEEEE. The CDR3 is 15 residues long. The J segment lost 4 bases and the V segment lost 1 base, leaving 7 bases of the junction unmatched. The CDR3 DNA follows: TGTGCCAGCAGCTTGTTTCTAACAGGGGTAGAGACCCAGTACTTC. Protein sequence: CASSLFLTGVETQYF.

The V call is TRBV2, the J call TRBJ1-5; no definite D call. Germline CDR1 SNHLY, CDR2 FYNNEI. CDR3 length: 13 residues. Trimming cost V 6 bases and J 6 bases, with 12 bases left between them. The CDR3 region is CASRREDIQPQHF. Written as DNA, the CDR3 is TGTGCCAGCAGGCGGGAAGACATTCAGCCCCAGCATTTT.

This chain uses TRBV10-3 with TRBJ2-7; possibly TRBD2 for D (6 bases). The V end lost 7 bases, the J end lost 5 bases, and 12 bases lay between the germline ends. Germline V gene sequence: CDR1 ENHRY, CDR2 SYGVKD. CDR3 size: 12 residues. The CDR3 DNA follows: TGTGCCATCACTTGGGACTCTAACGAGCAGTACTTC. This codes for CAITWDSNEQYF.

The chain has TRBV20-1 and TRBJ2-7, with TRBD1 matching 7 bases. With 5 bases clipped from V and 0 bases from J, the junction kept 7 bases outside the gene matches. The CDR3 has 14 amino acids. The germline CDR1 and CDR2 sequences are DFQATT and SNEGSKA (reference sequence). CDR3 loop: CSAGPGQSSYEQYF. The CDR3 DNA reads as TGCAGTGCTGGACCGGGACAGAGCTCCTACGAGCAGTACTTC.

The chain is built from TRBV7-2 and TRBJ2-5; D not certain. V was shortened by 2 bases and J by 6 bases, with 10 bases between the two germline ends. CDR3 length equals 13 residues. Germline CDR1 is SGHTA and CDR2 is FQGNSA. The CDR3 region has the DNA TGTGCCAGCAGCTTACATCTGGGGAAGACCCAGTACTTC. The encoded protein is CASSLHLGKTQYF. Combining the CDR3 with reference TRBV7-2 and TRBJ2-5 gives the whole variable domain GAGVSQSPSNKVTEKGKDVELRCDPISGHTALYWYRQSLGQGLEFLIYFQGNSAPDKSGLPSDRFSAERTGGSVSTLTIQRTQQEDSAVYLCASSLHLGKTQYFGPGTRLLVL.

This clonotype occurred many times. This chain links TRBV6-2 or TRBV6-3 with TRBJ1-1; 7 bases agree with TRBD1. CDR1 MNHEY and CDR2 SVGEGT come from the germline V gene. This CDR3 region has 17 residues. V was clipped by 5 bases and J by 2 bases; unmatched bases: 14. The CDR3 here is CASSIRPQGSINTEAFF. CDR3 in DNA: TGTGCCAGCAGTATCCGACCACAGGGGTCTATTAACACTGAAGCTTTCTTT.

This clonotype was seen ten or more times. The chain carries TRBV15 and TRBJ1-1; 7 nucleotides align to TRBD1. V trimming: 1 base; J trimming: 7 bases; junction bases outside the gene matches: 3. The CDR3 runs to 13 residues. Germline V lookup: CDR1 LNHNV, CDR2 YYDKDF (reference sequence). CDR3 loop: CATSRGNRGEAFF. For the CDR3, the DNA is TGTGCCACCAGCAGAGGGAACAGGGGTGAAGCTTTCTTT.

The sample holds many counts of this clonotype. The gene calls are TRBV25-1 and TRBJ1-6, with D unresolved. V dropped 2 bases and J dropped 1 base, with 6 bases sitting between them. This CDR3 is built from 15 residues. Germline values: CDR1 MGHDK, CDR2 SYGVNS. The CDR3 is CASSEKDSYNSPLHF. CDR3 bases: TGTGCCAGCAGTGAAAAGGATTCCTATAATTCACCCCTCCACTTT.

The chain couples TRBV10-3 to TRBJ1-2; tentative D call: TRBD1 (6 bases). This CDR3 has 10 residues. Between the trimmed V and J ends, which lost 10 bases and 5 bases, there was a span of 8 bases. Germline-derived CDR1 and CDR2 are ENHRY and SYGVKD. CDR3 coding DNA: TGTGCCACAGGGGATTATGGCTACACCTTC. Translating it yields CATGDYGYTF.

The chain recombines TRBV5-1 with TRBJ2-5, with TRBD2 identical over 15 bases. CDR3 length equals 16 residues. Germline lookup yields CDR1 SGHRS and CDR2 YFSETQ. Trimming removed 2 bases from V and 5 bases from J; junction bases left unmatched: 4. The CDR3 here is CASSFGTSGGIETQYF. The CDR3, as DNA: TGCGCCAGCAGCTTCGGGACTAGCGGGGGGATTGAGACCCAGTACTTC. The full variable domain, rest sourced from reference TRBV5-1 and TRBJ2-5, is KAGVTQTPRYLIKTRGQQVTLSCSPISGHRSVSWYQQTPGQGLQFLFEYFSETQRNKGNFPGRFSGRQFSNSRSEMNVSTLELGDSALYLCASSFGTSGGIETQYFGPGTRLLVL.

The rearrangement uses TRBV6-6 and TRBJ2-3, with 11 bases that match TRBD2. Per the germline V gene, CDR1 is MNHNY and CDR2 is SVGAGI (reference sequence). The CDR3 totals 15 residues. V shed 6 bases and J 2 bases; nucleotides not matched to a gene: 4. CDR3 DNA sequence: TGTGCCAGCAGCGGGACTAGCGGCACCACAGATACGCAGTATTTT. Its protein product is CASSGTSGTTDTQYF.

V usage is TRBV30 and J usage is TRBJ1-5; maybe TRBD1 (5 bases). The CDR3 extends over 13 amino acids. Germline CDR1 is GTSNPN and CDR2 is SVGIG (reference sequence). The V end lost 3 bases, the J end lost 9 bases, and 15 bases lay between the germline ends. This CDR3 reads CAWSGDAAGPQHF. The DNA of the CDR3 is TGTGCCTGGAGCGGGGACGCGGCGGGGCCCCAGCATTTT.

This chain links TRBV6-4 with TRBJ2-1; 9 bases are shared with TRBD2. Unmatched junction bases numbered 10, after V lost 8 bases and J lost 8 bases. The CDR3 runs 14 residues. Germline CDR1 MRHNA, CDR2 SNTAGT. CDR3: CASGRGGDVHEQFF. DNA of the CDR3: TGTGCCAGCGGGCGGGGGGGCGATGTCCATGAGCAGTTCTTC.